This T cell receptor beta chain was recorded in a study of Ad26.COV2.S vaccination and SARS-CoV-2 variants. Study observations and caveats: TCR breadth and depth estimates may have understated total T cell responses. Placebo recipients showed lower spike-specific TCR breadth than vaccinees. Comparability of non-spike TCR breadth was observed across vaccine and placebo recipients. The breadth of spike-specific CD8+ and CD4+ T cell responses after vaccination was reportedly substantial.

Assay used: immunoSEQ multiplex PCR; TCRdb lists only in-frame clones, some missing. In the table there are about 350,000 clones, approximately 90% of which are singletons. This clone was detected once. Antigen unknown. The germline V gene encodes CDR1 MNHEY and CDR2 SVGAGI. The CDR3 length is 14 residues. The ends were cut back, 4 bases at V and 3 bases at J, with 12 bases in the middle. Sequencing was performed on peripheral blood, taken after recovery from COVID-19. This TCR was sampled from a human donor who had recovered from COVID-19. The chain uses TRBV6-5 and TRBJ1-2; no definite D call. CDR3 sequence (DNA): TGTGCCAGCAGTTTTTCCGGGCCCTACTATGGCTACACCTTC. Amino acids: CASSFSGPYYGYTF.